Listed below are T cell receptor beta chains from one sample, sequenced in a study of blood T cell repertoires in COVID-19. Measured with immunoSEQ multiplex PCR; TCRdb has only the in-frame clones, and not every one. The data contain around 250,000 clones, 88% of them singletons. The sequenced sample consisted of PBMCs or T cells enriched from blood (not recorded which). These receptor sequences come from a woman between 40 and 50 years old who had been exposed to COVID-19. The CDR3 runs from the conserved cysteine through the conserved F or W. D genes are given only for firm matches. Only part of the rows carry a size: once, few, many, or a class if the clone is expanded.

V gene	J gene	CDR3 length	D gene	clone size	CDR3 protein	CDR3 DNA
TRBV5-1	TRBJ1-4	17	TRBD1	once	CASSTDRASATNEKLFF	TGTGCCAGCAGCACCGACAGGGCGTCTGCAACTAATGAAAAACTGTTTTTT
TRBV6-2/TRBV6-3	TRBJ2-2	15	-	-	CASSRGFQNTGELFF	TGTGCCAGCAGTCGAGGGTTCCAAAACACCGGGGAGCTGTTTTTT
TRBV28	TRBJ1-1	17	TRBD1	few	CASSFVGQGHMNTEAFF	TGTGCCAGCAGTTTTGTAGGACAGGGCCACATGAACACTGAAGCTTTCTTT
TRBV7-3	TRBJ1-2	13	-	few	CASSPGGGYGYTF	TGTGCCAGCAGCCCAGGCGGAGGCTATGGCTACACCTTC
TRBV24-1	TRBJ2-3	17	TRBD1	once	CATSVLDPGQVSDTQYF	TGTGCCACCAGTGTCCTTGACCCGGGACAGGTCTCAGATACGCAGTATTTT
TRBV5-1	TRBJ1-1	15	-	-	CASLLTGGSNTEAFF	TGCGCCAGCCTTTTAACGGGGGGCTCGAACACTGAAGCTTTCTTT
TRBV2	TRBJ1-5	13	-	-	CASRAVGRQPQHF	TGTGCCAGCAGGGCGGTGGGGAGGCAGCCCCAGCATTTT
TRBV7-9	TRBJ1-4	17	-	-	CASSSTQTWVLNEKLFF	TGTGCCAGCAGCTCGACCCAGACATGGGTGTTGAATGAAAAACTGTTTTTT
TRBV5-6	TRBJ2-3	15	-	-	CASSDGGLGTDTQYF	TGTGCCAGCAGCGATGGGGGCTTGGGCACAGATACGCAGTATTTT
TRBV11-2	TRBJ1-5	13	-	few	CASSSSYNQPQHF	TGTGCCAGCAGCTCGAGCTACAATCAGCCCCAGCATTTT
TRBV27	TRBJ1-5	15	-	-	CASSLDLGGNQPQHF	TGTGCCAGCAGTTTAGACCTGGGAGGCAATCAGCCCCAGCATTTT